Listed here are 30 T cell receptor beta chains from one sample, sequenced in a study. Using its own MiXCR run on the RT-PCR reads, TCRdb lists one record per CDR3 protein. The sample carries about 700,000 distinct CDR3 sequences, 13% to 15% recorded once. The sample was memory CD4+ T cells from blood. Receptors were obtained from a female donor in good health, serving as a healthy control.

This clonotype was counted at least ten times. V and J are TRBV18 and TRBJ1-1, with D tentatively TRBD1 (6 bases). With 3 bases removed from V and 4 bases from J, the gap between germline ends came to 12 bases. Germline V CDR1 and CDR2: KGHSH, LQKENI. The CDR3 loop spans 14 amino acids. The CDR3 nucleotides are TGTGCCAGCTCACCCTCAGGGGACGGCACTGAAGCTTTCTTT. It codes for CASSPSGDGTEAFF.

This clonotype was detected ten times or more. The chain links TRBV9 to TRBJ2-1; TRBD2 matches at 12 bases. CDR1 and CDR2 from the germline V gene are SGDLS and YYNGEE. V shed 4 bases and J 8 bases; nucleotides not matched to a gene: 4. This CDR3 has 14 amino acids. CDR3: CASSPRLAGDEQFF. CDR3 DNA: TGTGCCAGCAGCCCTAGACTAGCGGGAGATGAGCAGTTCTTC. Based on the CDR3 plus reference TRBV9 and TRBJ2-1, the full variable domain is DSGVTQTPKHLITATGQRVTLRCSPRSGDLSVYWYQQSLDQGLQFLIQYYNGEERAKGNILERFSAQQFPDLHSELNLSSLELGDSALYFCASSPRLAGDEQFFGPGTRLTVL.

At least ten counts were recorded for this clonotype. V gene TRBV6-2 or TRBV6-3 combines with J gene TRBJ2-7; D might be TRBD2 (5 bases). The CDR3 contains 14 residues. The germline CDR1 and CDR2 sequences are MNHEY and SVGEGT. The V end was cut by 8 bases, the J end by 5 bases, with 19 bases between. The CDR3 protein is CASAKRMAGDEQYF. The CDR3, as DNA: TGTGCCAGCGCCAAGCGGATGGCAGGCGACGAGCAGTACTTC.

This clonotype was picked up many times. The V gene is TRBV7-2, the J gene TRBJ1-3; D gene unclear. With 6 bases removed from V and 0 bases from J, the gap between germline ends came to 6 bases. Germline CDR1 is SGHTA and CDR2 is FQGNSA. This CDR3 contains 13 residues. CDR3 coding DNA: TGTGCCAGCAGGGTCCCCTCTGGAAACACCATATATTTT. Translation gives CASRVPSGNTIYF.

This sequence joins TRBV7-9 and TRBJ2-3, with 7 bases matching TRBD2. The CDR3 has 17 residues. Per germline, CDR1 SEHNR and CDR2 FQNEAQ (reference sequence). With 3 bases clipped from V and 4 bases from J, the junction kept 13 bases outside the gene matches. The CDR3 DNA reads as TGTGCCAGCAGCTTTAGAGGGGACTATACAAGGGCAGATACGCAGTATTTT. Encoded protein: CASSFRGDYTRADTQYF.

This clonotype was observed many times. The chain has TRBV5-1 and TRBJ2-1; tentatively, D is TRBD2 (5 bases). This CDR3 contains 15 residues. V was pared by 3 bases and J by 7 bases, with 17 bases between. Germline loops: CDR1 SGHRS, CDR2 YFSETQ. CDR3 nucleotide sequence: TGCGCCAGCAGCTCGCAGACTACGTTGGGAAATGAGCAGTTCTTC. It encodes CASSSQTTLGNEQFF.

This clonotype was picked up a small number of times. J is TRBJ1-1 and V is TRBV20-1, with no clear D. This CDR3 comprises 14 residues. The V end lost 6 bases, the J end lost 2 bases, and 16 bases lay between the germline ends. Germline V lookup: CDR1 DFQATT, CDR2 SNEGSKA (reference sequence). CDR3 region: CSASGPRLNTEAFF. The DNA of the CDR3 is TGCAGTGCGTCGGGTCCGCGACTTAACACTGAAGCTTTCTTT.

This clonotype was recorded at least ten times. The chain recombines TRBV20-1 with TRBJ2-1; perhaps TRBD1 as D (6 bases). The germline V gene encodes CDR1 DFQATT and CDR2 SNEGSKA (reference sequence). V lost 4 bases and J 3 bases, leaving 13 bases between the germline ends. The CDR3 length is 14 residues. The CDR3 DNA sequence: TGCAGTGCTACCCGACAGGCTGGCTACAATGAGCAGTTCTTC. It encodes CSATRQAGYNEQFF.

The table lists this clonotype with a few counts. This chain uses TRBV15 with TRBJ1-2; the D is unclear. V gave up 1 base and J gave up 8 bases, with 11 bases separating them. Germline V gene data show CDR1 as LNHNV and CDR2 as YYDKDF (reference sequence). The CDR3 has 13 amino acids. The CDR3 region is CATSRVIDGGYTF. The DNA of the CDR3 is TGTGCCACCAGCAGAGTCATTGATGGGGGCTACACCTTC.

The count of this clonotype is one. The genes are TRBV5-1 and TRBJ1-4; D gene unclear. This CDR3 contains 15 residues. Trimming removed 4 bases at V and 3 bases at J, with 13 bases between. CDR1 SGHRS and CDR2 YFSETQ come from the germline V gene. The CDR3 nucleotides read TGCGCCAGCAGCCCGGACGCCGCAGCTAATGAAAAACTGTTTTTT. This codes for CASSPDAAANEKLFF. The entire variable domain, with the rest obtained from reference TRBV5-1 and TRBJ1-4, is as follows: KAGVTQTPRYLIKTRGQQVTLSCSPISGHRSVSWYQQTPGQGLQFLFEYFSETQRNKGNFPGRFSGRQFSNSRSEMNVSTLELGDSALYLCASSPDAAANEKLFFGSGTQLSVL.

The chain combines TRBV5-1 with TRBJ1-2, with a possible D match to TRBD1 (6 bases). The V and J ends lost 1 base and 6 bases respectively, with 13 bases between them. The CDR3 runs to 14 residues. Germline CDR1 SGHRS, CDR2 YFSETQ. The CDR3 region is CASSLRSGAHGYTF. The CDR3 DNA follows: TGCGCCAGCAGCTTGAGATCAGGGGCGCATGGCTACACCTTC.

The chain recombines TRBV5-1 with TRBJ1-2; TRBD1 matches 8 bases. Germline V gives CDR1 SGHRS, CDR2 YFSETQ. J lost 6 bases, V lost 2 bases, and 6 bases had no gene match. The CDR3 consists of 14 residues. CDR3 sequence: CASSFLAGGNGYTF. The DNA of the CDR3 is TGCGCCAGCAGCTTTTTGGCAGGGGGCAATGGCTACACCTTC.

In nucleotides, the CDR3 is TGTGCCAGCAGCACTGAAGGGGCGAACTATGGCTACACCTTC. This sequence encodes CASSTEGANYGYTF. The chain recombines TRBV5-6 with TRBJ1-2; a possible D gene is TRBD1 (5 bases). The V end was cut by 4 bases, the J end by 2 bases, with 12 bases between. This CDR3 is built from 14 residues. Germline CDR1 and CDR2: SGHDT and YYEEEE.

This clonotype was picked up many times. The CDR3: CNTGSLAGGPYEQYF. The CDR3 DNA reads TGCAACACGGGGTCCCTAGCGGGAGGGCCCTACGAGCAGTACTTC. V is TRBV20-1 and J is TRBJ2-7, with 12 bases identical to TRBD2. This CDR3 comprises 15 residues. Germline CDR1 DFQATT, CDR2 SNEGSKA (reference sequence).

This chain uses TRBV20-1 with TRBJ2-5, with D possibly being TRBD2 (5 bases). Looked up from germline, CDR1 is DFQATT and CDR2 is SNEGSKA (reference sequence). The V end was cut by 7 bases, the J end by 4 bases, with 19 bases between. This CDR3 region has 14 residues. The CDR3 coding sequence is TGCAGTGTCCCAGACGTAGCGATCAGAGAGACCCAGTACTTC. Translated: CSVPDVAIRETQYF.

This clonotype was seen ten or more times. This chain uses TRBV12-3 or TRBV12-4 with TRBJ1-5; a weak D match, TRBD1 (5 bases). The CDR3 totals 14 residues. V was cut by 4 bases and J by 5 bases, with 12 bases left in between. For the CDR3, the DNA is TGTGCCAGCAGTTATACAGGAACTGATCAGCCCCAGCATTTT. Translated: CASSYTGTDQPQHF.

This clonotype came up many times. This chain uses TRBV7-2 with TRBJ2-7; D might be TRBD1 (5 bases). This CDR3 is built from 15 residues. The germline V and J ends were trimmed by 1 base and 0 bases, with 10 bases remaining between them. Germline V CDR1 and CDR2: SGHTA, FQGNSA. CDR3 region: CASSLVGQASYEQYF. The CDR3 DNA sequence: TGTGCCAGCAGCTTAGTTGGACAAGCCTCCTACGAGCAGTACTTC.

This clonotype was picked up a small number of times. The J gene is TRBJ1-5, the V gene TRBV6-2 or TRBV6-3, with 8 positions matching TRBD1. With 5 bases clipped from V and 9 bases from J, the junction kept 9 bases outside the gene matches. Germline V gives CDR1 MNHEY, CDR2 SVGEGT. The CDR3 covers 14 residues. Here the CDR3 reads CASSPRTGISPQHF. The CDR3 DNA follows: TGTGCCAGCAGTCCCAGGACAGGGATCTCGCCCCAGCATTTT.

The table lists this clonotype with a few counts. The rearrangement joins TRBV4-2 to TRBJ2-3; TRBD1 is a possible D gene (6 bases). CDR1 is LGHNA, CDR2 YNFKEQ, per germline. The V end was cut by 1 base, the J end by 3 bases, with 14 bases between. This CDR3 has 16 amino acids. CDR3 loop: CASSQAQEQGTDTQYF. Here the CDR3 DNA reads TGTGCCAGCAGCCAAGCTCAGGAACAGGGAACAGATACGCAGTATTTT.

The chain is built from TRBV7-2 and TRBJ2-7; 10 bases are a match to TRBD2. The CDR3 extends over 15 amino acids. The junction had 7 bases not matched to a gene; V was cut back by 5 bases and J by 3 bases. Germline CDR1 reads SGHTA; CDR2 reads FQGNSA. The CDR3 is CASSPGTSVDYEQYF. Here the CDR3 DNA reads TGTGCCAGCAGCCCGGGGACTAGCGTAGACTACGAGCAGTACTTC.

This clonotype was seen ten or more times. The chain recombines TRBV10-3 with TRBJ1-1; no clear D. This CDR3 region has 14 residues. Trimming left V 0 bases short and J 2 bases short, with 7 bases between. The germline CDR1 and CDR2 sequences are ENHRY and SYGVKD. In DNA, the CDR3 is TGTGCCATCAGTGAGTCGAACAGAAACACTGAAGCTTTCTTT. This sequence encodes CAISESNRNTEAFF.

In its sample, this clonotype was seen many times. The CDR3 protein is CASSDPGQGEKLFF. CDR3 nucleotide sequence: TGTGCCAGCAGCGATCCGGGACAGGGGGAAAAACTGTTTTTT. The genes are TRBV7-2 and TRBJ1-4, with 10 bases that match TRBD1. The trim removed 5 bases at V and 8 bases at J, leaving 5 bases unmatched. Germline assignment: CDR1 SGHTA and CDR2 FQGNSA. This CDR3 has 14 amino acids.

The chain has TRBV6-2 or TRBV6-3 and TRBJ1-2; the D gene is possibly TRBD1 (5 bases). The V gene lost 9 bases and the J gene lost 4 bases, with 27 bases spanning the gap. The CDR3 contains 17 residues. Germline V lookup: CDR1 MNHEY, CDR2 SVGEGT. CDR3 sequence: CASSIFGVTGPFYGYTF. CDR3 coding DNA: TGTGCCAGTAGTATTTTCGGGGTCACAGGACCTTTCTATGGCTACACCTTC.

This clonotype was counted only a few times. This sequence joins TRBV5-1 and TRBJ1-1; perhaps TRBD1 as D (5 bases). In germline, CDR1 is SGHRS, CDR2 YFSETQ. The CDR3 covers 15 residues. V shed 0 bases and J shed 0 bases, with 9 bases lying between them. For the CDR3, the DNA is TGCGCCAGCAGCTTGGTTGCAGGGATGAACACTGAAGCTTTCTTT. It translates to CASSLVAGMNTEAFF.

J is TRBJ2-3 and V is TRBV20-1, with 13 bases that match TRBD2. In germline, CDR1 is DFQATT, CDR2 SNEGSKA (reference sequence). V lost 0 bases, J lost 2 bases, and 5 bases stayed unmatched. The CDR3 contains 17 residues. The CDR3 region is CSARDGTSGTTTDTQYF. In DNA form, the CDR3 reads TGCAGTGCTAGAGACGGGACTAGCGGGACAACCACAGATACGCAGTATTTT.

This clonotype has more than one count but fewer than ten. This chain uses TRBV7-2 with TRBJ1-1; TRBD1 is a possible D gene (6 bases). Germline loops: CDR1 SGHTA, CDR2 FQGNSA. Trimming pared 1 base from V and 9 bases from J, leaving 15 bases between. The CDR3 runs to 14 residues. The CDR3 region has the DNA TGTGCCAGCAGCTTAGTCGGGACAACGAGTAAAGCTTTCTTT. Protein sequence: CASSLVGTTSKAFF.

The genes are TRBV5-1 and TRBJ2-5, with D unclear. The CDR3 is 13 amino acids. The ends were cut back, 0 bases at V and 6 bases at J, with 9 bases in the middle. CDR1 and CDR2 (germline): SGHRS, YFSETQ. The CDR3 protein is CASSLEASKTQYF. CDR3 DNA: TGCGCCAGCAGCTTGGAGGCTAGTAAGACCCAGTACTTC.

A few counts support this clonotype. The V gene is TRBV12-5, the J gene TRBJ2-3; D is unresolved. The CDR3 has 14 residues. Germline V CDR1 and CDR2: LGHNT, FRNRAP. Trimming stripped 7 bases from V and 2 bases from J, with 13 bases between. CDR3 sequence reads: CASALETFTDTQYF. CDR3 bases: TGTGCTAGTGCCCTGGAAACTTTCACAGATACGCAGTATTTT.

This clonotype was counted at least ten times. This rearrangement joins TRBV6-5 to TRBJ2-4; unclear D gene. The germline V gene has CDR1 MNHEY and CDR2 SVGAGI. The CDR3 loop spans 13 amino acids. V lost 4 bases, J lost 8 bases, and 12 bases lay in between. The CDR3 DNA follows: TGTGCCAGCAGTTTCGACAATCTAGACATTCAGTACTTC. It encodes CASSFDNLDIQYF.

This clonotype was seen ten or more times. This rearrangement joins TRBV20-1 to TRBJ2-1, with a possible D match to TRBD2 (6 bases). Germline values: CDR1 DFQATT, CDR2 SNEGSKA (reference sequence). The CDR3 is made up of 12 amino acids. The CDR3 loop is CSRREYHNEQFF. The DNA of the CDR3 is TGCAGCCGCCGGGAGTACCACAATGAGCAGTTCTTC.